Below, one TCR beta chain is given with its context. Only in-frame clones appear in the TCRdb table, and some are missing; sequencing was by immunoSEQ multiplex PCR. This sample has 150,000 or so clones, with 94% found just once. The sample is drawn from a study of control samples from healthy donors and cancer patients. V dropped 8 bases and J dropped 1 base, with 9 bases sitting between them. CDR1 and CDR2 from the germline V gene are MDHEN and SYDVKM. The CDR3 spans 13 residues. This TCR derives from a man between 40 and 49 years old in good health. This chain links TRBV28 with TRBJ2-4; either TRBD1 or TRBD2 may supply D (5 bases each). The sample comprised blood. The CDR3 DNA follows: TGTGCCAGCGCCTGGGGGGCCAAAAACATTCAGTACTTC. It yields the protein CASAWGAKNIQYF.